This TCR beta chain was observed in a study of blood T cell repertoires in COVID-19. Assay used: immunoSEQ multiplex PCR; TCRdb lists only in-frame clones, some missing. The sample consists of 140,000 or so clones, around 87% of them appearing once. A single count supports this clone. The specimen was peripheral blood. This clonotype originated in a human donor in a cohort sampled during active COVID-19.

The CDR3 DNA sequence: TGTGCCAGCAGGGGGACTAGCGGGAACGAGCAGTACTTC. Protein product: CASRGTSGNEQYF. V gene TRBV2 combines with J gene TRBJ2-7, with 13 bases that match TRBD2. Per the germline V gene, CDR1 is SNHLY and CDR2 is FYNNEI. This CDR3 is built from 13 residues. V was clipped by 6 bases and J by 5 bases; unmatched bases: 1.